The T cell receptor beta chain under discussion was sequenced for a study of T cell repertoires in cytomegalovirus infection. Across the whole study: A matching HLA type, together with CMV infection, was signaled by public TCR beta signatures. Whole-study findings and limits: Cumulative public TCR beta family frequency identified carriers of CMV plus the relevant HLA.

In the case of this clonotype: Its antigen remains unknown.

MiXCR, run by TCRdb on the reads, gives a single entry per CDR3 protein. The data hold nearly 450,000 distinct CDR3 sequences, with roughly 30% observed a single time. Germline CDR1 SGDLS, CDR2 YYNGEE. The length of the CDR3 is 17 residues. J gave up 4 bases and V 0 bases, and 6 bases lay outside the gene matches. The clonotype originates from a human donor in good health (CMV status not recorded). Some clones in this sample may be carry-over from other donors' samples. Sequencing was done on a sample of PBMCs. The chain recombines TRBV9 with TRBJ2-3, with 12 bases identical to TRBD2. This CDR3 is CASSVGLTSGGADTQYF. The CDR3, as DNA: TGTGCCAGCAGCGTAGGCTTGACTAGCGGGGGTGCAGATACGCAGTATTTT.